Below, 9 T cell receptor beta chains from the same sample are listed, as sequenced in a study of radiotherapy plus CTLA-4 blockade in lung cancer. Only in-frame clones appear in the TCRdb table, and some are missing; sequencing was by immunoSEQ multiplex PCR. The profile shows about 94,000 clones, approximately 82% of them singletons. The input for sequencing was peripheral blood, taken from a patient treated with radiotherapy plus ipilimumab. These receptor sequences come from a human donor with non-small cell lung cancer that progressed on radiotherapy plus ipilimumab.

This rearrangement joins TRBV14 to TRBJ2-7; maybe TRBD2 (6 bases). Trimming cost V 1 base and J 6 bases, with 13 bases left between them. This CDR3 region has 14 residues. Germline V gives CDR1 SGHDN, CDR2 FVKESK. CDR3: CASSQVRGTSEQYF. CDR3 DNA: TGTGCCAGCAGCCAAGTACGGGGGACGAGCGAGCAGTACTTC. Supplemented by reference TRBV14 and TRBJ2-7, the full variable domain reads EAGVTQFPSHSVIEKGQTVTLRCDPISGHDNLYWYRRVMGKEIKFLLHFVKESKQDESGMPNNRFLAERTGGTYSTLKVQPAELEDSGVYFCASSQVRGTSEQYFGPGTRLTVT.

This rearrangement joins TRBV13 to TRBJ1-1, with unresolved D. CDR1 and CDR2 (germline): PRHDT, FYEKMQ (reference sequence). CDR3 size: 15 residues. With 5 bases removed from V and 0 bases from J, the gap between germline ends came to 13 bases. The CDR3 is CASSPRTEMNTEAFF. CDR3 nucleotides: TGTGCCAGCAGCCCACGGACGGAGATGAACACTGAAGCTTTCTTT.

The chain joins TRBV5-1 to TRBJ2-2, with 8 positions matching TRBD2. V trimming: 1 base; J trimming: 0 bases; junction bases outside the gene matches: 2. The CDR3 covers 16 residues. CDR1 is SGHRS and CDR2 is YFSETQ in the germline V gene. The CDR3 DNA reads TGCGCCAGCAGCTTGCAAGCGGGGGCGAACACCGGGGAGCTGTTTTTT. This gives the protein CASSLQAGANTGELFF.

The chain is built from TRBV9 and TRBJ2-1, with D possibly TRBD1 on 5 matching bases. The germline V gene encodes CDR1 SGDLS and CDR2 YYNGEE. The CDR3 has 15 amino acids. V was shortened by 2 bases and J by 1 base, with 10 bases between the two germline ends. The CDR3 nucleotides read TGTGCCAGCAGCGTCGTGGGGCAATCCTACAATGAGCAGTTCTTC. Translating gives CASSVVGQSYNEQFF.

V is TRBV27 and J is TRBJ2-7, with D hard to call. Trimming removed 6 bases from V and 0 bases from J, with 12 bases in between. This CDR3 has 14 residues. From germline, CDR1 is MNHEY and CDR2 SMNVEV (reference sequence). In nucleotides, the CDR3 is TGTGCCAGCAGGTCACCCGACACCTCCTACGAGCAGTACTTC. Its protein is CASRSPDTSYEQYF.

The V call is TRBV14, the J call TRBJ2-1, with 8 bases lining up with TRBD2. Germline CDR1 is SGHDN and CDR2 is FVKESK. The length of the CDR3 is 14 residues. Trimming removed 2 bases from V and 9 bases from J; junction bases left unmatched: 6. CDR3 sequence: CASSQLAGWSEQFF. As DNA, the CDR3 is TGTGCCAGCAGCCAACTAGCGGGTTGGAGTGAGCAGTTCTTC.

In this sample, this clone turned up a few times. The gene calls are TRBV4-1 and TRBJ2-7; TRBD1 might be the D (6 bases). The V gene's germline CDR1 is MGHRA and CDR2 YSYEKL. Trimming removed 0 bases at V and 7 bases at J, with 13 bases between. The CDR3 contains 14 residues. DNA of the CDR3: TGCGCCAGCAGCCAAGATGCCCAGGGGTGGGAGCAGTACTTC. Translation: CASSQDAQGWEQYF.

This CDR3 is CASSLVTQETQYF. CDR3 bases: TGTGCCAGCAGCTTGGTGACACAAGAGACCCAGTACTTC. This chain connects TRBV5-6 to TRBJ2-5; D gene ambiguous. V lost 0 bases to trimming and J lost 2 bases, with 5 bases between them. This CDR3 spans 13 amino acids. Germline loops: CDR1 SGHDT, CDR2 YYEEEE.

The CDR3, as DNA: TGTGCCAGCAGCCTGGGAGCCTACGAGCAGTACTTC. Its protein is CASSLGAYEQYF. The chain employs TRBV5-4 and TRBJ2-7, with a possible D match to TRBD2 (5 bases). The CDR3 loop spans 12 amino acids. V was trimmed by 4 bases and J by 2 bases, leaving 7 bases between them. Germline V lookup: CDR1 SGHNT, CDR2 YYREEE (reference sequence).